The clone carrying this T cell receptor (beta chain) came up a few times. Its antigen is currently unknown. This entry belongs to a study of T cell responses to AZD1222 COVID-19 vaccine. Findings of the study overall: Clonal diversity may have been underestimated in mostly white British donors. Distributed over spike, vaccine-associated CD4 TCRs predominated at 160-218 and 743-854.

J was trimmed by 1 base and V by 5 bases; bases with no gene match: 5. This CDR3 is 16 amino acids long. Germline CDR1 reads MDHEN; CDR2 reads SYDVKM. Clones were sequenced by immunoSEQ multiplex PCR, and TCRdb holds only the in-frame ones, with some missing. The table has roughly 130,000 clones, around 87% seen once. The sequence was obtained from an adult in good health. V usage is TRBV28 and J usage is TRBJ2-3; TRBD2 matches at 11 bases. Sequenced here: peripheral blood, sampled on day 0 of AZD1222 vaccination. DNA of the CDR3: TGTGCCAGCAGTGCTAGCGGGGGGACCCGCACAGATACGCAGTATTTT. Its protein is CASSASGGTRTDTQYF.